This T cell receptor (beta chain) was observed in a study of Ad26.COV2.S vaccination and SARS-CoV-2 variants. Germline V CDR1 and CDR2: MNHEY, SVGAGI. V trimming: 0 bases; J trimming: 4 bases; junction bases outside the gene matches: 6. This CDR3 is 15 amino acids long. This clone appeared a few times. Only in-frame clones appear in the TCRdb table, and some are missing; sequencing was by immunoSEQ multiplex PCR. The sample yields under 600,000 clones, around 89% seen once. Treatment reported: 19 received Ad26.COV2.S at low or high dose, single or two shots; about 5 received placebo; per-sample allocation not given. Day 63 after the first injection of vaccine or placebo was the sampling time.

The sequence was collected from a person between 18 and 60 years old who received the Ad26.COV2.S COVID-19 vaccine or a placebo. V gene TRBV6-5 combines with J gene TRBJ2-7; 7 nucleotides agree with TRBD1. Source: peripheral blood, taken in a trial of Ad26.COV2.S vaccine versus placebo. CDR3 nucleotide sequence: TGTGCCAGCAGTTACTCGAGACAGGGCCCGTACGAGCAGTACTTC. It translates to CASSYSRQGPYEQYF.